A selection of T cell receptor beta chains follows, all from one sample in a study of T cell responses to AZD1222 COVID-19 vaccine. Data came from immunoSEQ multiplex PCR; TCRdb stores just in-frame clones and leaves some out. The data show some 84,000 clones, with approximately 85% seen just once and 12% held by the top ten. The material was peripheral blood, obtained 28 days after the second AZD1222 dose. The receptors were sampled from an adult who received the AZD1222 COVID-19 vaccine. CDR3s include the opening cysteine and the closing phenylalanine or tryptophan. A D gene is named only where the DNA matches it firmly. Not all rows give a size; the values are once, few, many and, for expanded clones, a class.

clone_size: -; d_call: -; v_call: TRBV10-3; j_call: TRBJ1-2; cdr3_aa: CATGADSNYGYTF; cdr3_nt: TGTGCCACCGGGGCCGACAGCAACTATGGCTACACCTTC
clone_size: -; d_call: TRBD1; v_call: TRBV19; j_call: TRBJ1-6; cdr3_aa: CASSLGQDNSPLHF; cdr3_nt: TGTGCCAGTAGCTTGGGACAGGATAATTCACCCCTCCACTTT
clone_size: -; d_call: TRBD1; v_call: TRBV6-2/TRBV6-3; j_call: TRBJ1-3; cdr3_aa: CASSPDRGSGNTIYF; cdr3_nt: TGTGCCAGCAGCCCAGACAGGGGCTCTGGAAACACCATATATTTT
clone_size: -; d_call: -; v_call: TRBV28; j_call: TRBJ1-4; cdr3_aa: CASSLDGSGEKLFF; cdr3_nt: TGTGCCAGCAGTTTGGACGGGAGCGGTGAAAAACTGTTTTTT
clone_size: -; d_call: -; v_call: TRBV30; j_call: TRBJ1-3; cdr3_aa: CAWNTGGGIGSTIYF; cdr3_nt: TGTGCCTGGAATACCGGTGGAGGCATAGGAAGCACCATATATTTT
clone_size: -; d_call: -; v_call: TRBV18; j_call: TRBJ1-2; cdr3_aa: CASSASGAGYGYTF; cdr3_nt: TGTGCCAGCTCAGCTTCTGGGGCCGGCTATGGCTACACCTTC
clone_size: few; d_call: -; v_call: TRBV7-2; j_call: TRBJ1-3; cdr3_aa: CASSLRPKDTIYF; cdr3_nt: TGTGCCAGCAGTTTACGTCCCAAGGACACCATATATTTT
clone_size: -; d_call: TRBD1; v_call: TRBV28; j_call: TRBJ1-2; cdr3_aa: CASSLMGQTSYTF; cdr3_nt: TGTGCCAGCAGTTTAATGGGACAGACGAGCTACACCTTC
clone_size: -; d_call: TRBD2; v_call: TRBV4-1; j_call: TRBJ2-1; cdr3_aa: CASSQDLGLAGGNEQFF; cdr3_nt: TGCGCCAGCAGCCAAGATTTGGGACTAGCGGGAGGCAATGAGCAGTTCTTC
clone_size: -; d_call: -; v_call: TRBV27; j_call: TRBJ1-1; cdr3_aa: CASSIFGQHTEAFF; cdr3_nt: TGTGCCAGCAGTATCTTCGGACAGCACACTGAAGCTTTCTTT
clone_size: -; d_call: TRBD2; v_call: TRBV4-1; j_call: TRBJ2-2; cdr3_aa: CASSQNSGTKKNTGELFF; cdr3_nt: TGCGCCAGCAGCCAAAACTCAGGGACTAAGAAGAACACCGGGGAGCTGTTTTTT
clone_size: -; d_call: -; v_call: TRBV3-1/TRBV3-2; j_call: TRBJ1-3; cdr3_aa: CASSQDLGSPGNTIYF; cdr3_nt: TGTGCCAGCAGCCAAGATTTAGGCAGTCCTGGAAACACCATATATTTT
clone_size: -; d_call: -; v_call: TRBV20-1; j_call: TRBJ2-5; cdr3_aa: CSANLLETQYF; cdr3_nt: TGCAGTGCTAATCTATTGGAGACCCAGTACTTC
clone_size: once; d_call: TRBD2; v_call: TRBV11-1; j_call: TRBJ2-1; cdr3_aa: CASSLSGGSYNEQFF; cdr3_nt: TGTGCCAGCAGCTTAAGCGGGGGTTCCTACAATGAGCAGTTCTTC
clone_size: -; d_call: -; v_call: TRBV29-1; j_call: TRBJ2-1; cdr3_aa: CSAMSGTSYNEQFF; cdr3_nt: TGCAGCGCAATGAGTGGGACTTCTTACAATGAGCAGTTCTTC
clone_size: -; d_call: -; v_call: TRBV5-1; j_call: TRBJ2-7; cdr3_aa: CASSVSRTSYEQYF; cdr3_nt: TGCGCCAGCAGCGTCTCTAGGACCTCCTACGAGCAGTACTTC
clone_size: -; d_call: TRBD2; v_call: TRBV15; j_call: TRBJ2-7; cdr3_aa: CATNSGSVNEQYF; cdr3_nt: TGTGCCACTAATAGCGGGAGCGTAAACGAGCAGTACTTC
clone_size: -; d_call: -; v_call: TRBV27; j_call: TRBJ1-5; cdr3_aa: CASSSLQGIRQPQHF; cdr3_nt: TGTGCCAGCAGTTCCCTTCAGGGGATAAGGCAGCCCCAGCATTTT
clone_size: -; d_call: -; v_call: TRBV29-1; j_call: TRBJ1-5; cdr3_aa: CSARHSNQPQHF; cdr3_nt: TGCAGCGCCCGACACAGCAATCAGCCCCAGCATTTT
clone_size: -; d_call: -; v_call: TRBV2; j_call: TRBJ1-5; cdr3_aa: CASTYGDSNQPQHF; cdr3_nt: TGTGCCAGCACTTACGGTGATAGCAATCAGCCCCAGCATTTT
clone_size: -; d_call: -; v_call: TRBV19; j_call: TRBJ2-1; cdr3_aa: CASSIGGSVKSNEQFF; cdr3_nt: TGTGCCAGTAGTATAGGAGGTAGCGTTAAGTCCAATGAGCAGTTCTTC
clone_size: -; d_call: TRBD1; v_call: TRBV6-5; j_call: TRBJ1-1; cdr3_aa: CASSMEGGWSSEAFF; cdr3_nt: TGTGCCAGCAGCATGGAAGGGGGCTGGTCGTCTGAAGCTTTCTTT
clone_size: -; d_call: TRBD1; v_call: TRBV25-1; j_call: TRBJ1-2; cdr3_aa: CASSWTGPGYGYTF; cdr3_nt: TGTGCCAGCAGTTGGACAGGCCCTGGCTATGGCTACACCTTC
clone_size: -; d_call: -; v_call: TRBV6-5; j_call: TRBJ1-6; cdr3_aa: CASSRQNLNSPLHF; cdr3_nt: TGTGCCAGCAGTCGACAGAACCTGAATTCACCCCTCCACTTT
clone_size: once; d_call: -; v_call: TRBV29-1; j_call: TRBJ2-2; cdr3_aa: CSVELRGFTGELFF; cdr3_nt: TGCAGCGTTGAGCTACGGGGGTTCACCGGGGAGCTGTTTTTT
clone_size: -; d_call: -; v_call: TRBV18; j_call: TRBJ2-1; cdr3_aa: CASSPYPLSLGQFF; cdr3_nt: TGTGCCAGCTCACCGTACCCTCTCTCGCTAGGGCAGTTCTTC
clone_size: -; d_call: -; v_call: TRBV5-4; j_call: TRBJ1-2; cdr3_aa: CASSLDRTANYGYTF; cdr3_nt: TGTGCCAGCAGCTTGGACAGGACGGCTAACTATGGCTACACCTTC
clone_size: -; d_call: TRBD1; v_call: TRBV5-1; j_call: TRBJ1-5; cdr3_aa: CASSLRSGGDQPQHF; cdr3_nt: TGCGCCAGCAGCTTGAGGTCAGGGGGTGATCAGCCCCAGCATTTT
clone_size: -; d_call: -; v_call: TRBV29-1; j_call: TRBJ2-2; cdr3_aa: CSAGVTGELFF; cdr3_nt: TGCAGCGCAGGGGTGACCGGGGAGCTGTTTTTT
clone_size: -; d_call: -; v_call: TRBV15; j_call: TRBJ2-7; cdr3_aa: CATSRDRGEQYF; cdr3_nt: TGTGCCACCAGCAGAGATAGGGGCGAGCAGTACTTC
clone_size: -; d_call: TRBD1; v_call: TRBV19; j_call: TRBJ2-7; cdr3_aa: CASSERRGHYEQYF; cdr3_nt: TGTGCCAGTAGTGAACGCAGGGGGCACTACGAGCAGTACTTC
clone_size: -; d_call: -; v_call: TRBV10-3; j_call: TRBJ2-3; cdr3_aa: CATSGGPSDTQYF; cdr3_nt: TGTGCCACCTCCGGGGGGCCGTCAGATACGCAGTATTTT
clone_size: -; d_call: TRBD1; v_call: TRBV6-2/TRBV6-3; j_call: TRBJ1-3; cdr3_aa: CASSGTGTVSAGNTIYF; cdr3_nt: TGTGCCAGCAGTGGAACCGGGACAGTCAGCGCTGGAAACACCATATATTTT
clone_size: -; d_call: -; v_call: TRBV7-8; j_call: TRBJ1-6; cdr3_aa: CASSQTDLGRRGQLNSPLHF; cdr3_nt: TGTGCCAGCAGCCAAACCGACCTTGGACGGCGGGGCCAGTTAAATTCACCCCTCCACTTT
clone_size: -; d_call: -; v_call: TRBV30; j_call: TRBJ1-2; cdr3_aa: CAWSVGYGYGYTF; cdr3_nt: TGTGCCTGGAGTGTTGGCTATGGCTATGGCTACACCTTC
clone_size: -; d_call: -; v_call: TRBV12-3/TRBV12-4; j_call: TRBJ2-1; cdr3_aa: CASRSSQYNEQFF; cdr3_nt: TGTGCCAGCAGGAGTAGCCAGTACAATGAGCAGTTCTTC
clone_size: once; d_call: -; v_call: TRBV15; j_call: TRBJ1-1; cdr3_aa: CATSGAAEAFF; cdr3_nt: TGTGCCACCAGCGGGGCGGCTGAAGCTTTCTTT
clone_size: -; d_call: -; v_call: TRBV7-9; j_call: TRBJ1-4; cdr3_aa: CASSLVGPVEKLFF; cdr3_nt: TGTGCCAGCAGCTTAGTGGGGCCTGTCGAAAAACTGTTTTTT
clone_size: -; d_call: -; v_call: TRBV2; j_call: TRBJ2-6; cdr3_aa: CASSEAPAGANVLTF; cdr3_nt: TGTGCCAGCAGTGAAGCCCCCGCTGGGGCCAACGTCCTGACTTTC
clone_size: -; d_call: TRBD1; v_call: TRBV7-2; j_call: TRBJ1-5; cdr3_aa: CASSSRPGTGTGQPQHF; cdr3_nt: TGTGCCAGCAGCTCCCGTCCCGGGACAGGGACCGGTCAGCCCCAGCATTTT
clone_size: -; d_call: -; v_call: TRBV2; j_call: TRBJ1-1; cdr3_aa: CASSPGYEAFF; cdr3_nt: TGTGCCAGCAGTCCCGGGTATGAAGCTTTCTTT
clone_size: -; d_call: -; v_call: TRBV11-3; j_call: TRBJ1-1; cdr3_aa: CASSLAGYGSRGYDEAFF; cdr3_nt: TGTGCCAGCAGCTTAGCAGGGTATGGGTCCCGCGGTTACGATGAAGCTTTCTTT
clone_size: -; d_call: TRBD1; v_call: TRBV5-1; j_call: TRBJ1-1; cdr3_aa: CASRPGGMNTEAFF; cdr3_nt: TGCGCCAGCCGGCCAGGGGGGATGAACACTGAAGCTTTCTTT
clone_size: -; d_call: -; v_call: TRBV24-1; j_call: TRBJ2-1; cdr3_aa: CATSEGEQFF; cdr3_nt: TGTGCCACCAGTGAGGGGGAGCAGTTCTTC
clone_size: -; d_call: TRBD1; v_call: TRBV19; j_call: TRBJ2-2; cdr3_aa: CASITRDRGFTGELFF; cdr3_nt: TGTGCCAGTATTACCCGGGACAGGGGCTTCACCGGGGAGCTGTTTTTT
clone_size: -; d_call: -; v_call: TRBV9; j_call: TRBJ1-1; cdr3_aa: CASSRIDRNTEAFF; cdr3_nt: TGTGCCAGCAGCCGTATCGACAGGAACACTGAAGCTTTCTTT